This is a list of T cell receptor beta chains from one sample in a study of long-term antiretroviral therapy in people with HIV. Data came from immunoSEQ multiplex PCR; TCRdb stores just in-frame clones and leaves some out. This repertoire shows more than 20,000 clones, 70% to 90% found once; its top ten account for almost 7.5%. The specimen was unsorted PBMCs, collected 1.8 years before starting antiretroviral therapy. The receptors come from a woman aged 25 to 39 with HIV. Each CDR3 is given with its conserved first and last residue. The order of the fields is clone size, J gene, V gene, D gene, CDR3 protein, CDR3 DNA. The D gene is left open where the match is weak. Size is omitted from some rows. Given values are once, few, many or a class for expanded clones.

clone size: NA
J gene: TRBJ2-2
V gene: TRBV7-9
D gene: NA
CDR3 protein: CASSLGDREAGELFF
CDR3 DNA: TGTGCCAGCAGCTTAGGAGACAGGGAGGCCGGGGAGCTGTTTTTT

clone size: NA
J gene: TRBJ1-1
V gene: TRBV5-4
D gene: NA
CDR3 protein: CASSTGNLGGTEAFF
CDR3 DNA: TGTGCCAGCAGCACGGGGAACCTCGGGGGAACTGAAGCTTTCTTT

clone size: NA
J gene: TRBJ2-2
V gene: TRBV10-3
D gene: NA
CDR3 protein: CAISERTTNTGELFF
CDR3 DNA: TGTGCCATCAGTGAGAGGACAACGAACACCGGGGAGCTGTTTTTT

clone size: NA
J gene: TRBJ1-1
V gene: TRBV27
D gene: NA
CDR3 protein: CASSLGPIGRTEAFF
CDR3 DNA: TGTGCCAGCAGTCTGGGACCGATAGGGAGAACTGAAGCTTTCTTT

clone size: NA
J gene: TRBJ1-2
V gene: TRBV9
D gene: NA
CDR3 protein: CASKRQGLLGYTF
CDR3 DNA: TGTGCCAGCAAGAGGCAGGGTCTCCTCGGCTACACCTTC

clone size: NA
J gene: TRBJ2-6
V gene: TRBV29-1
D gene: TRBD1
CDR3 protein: CSVGDFRGQDTGANVLTF
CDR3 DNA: TGCAGCGTTGGTGACTTCAGGGGGCAAGATACTGGGGCCAACGTCCTGACTTTC

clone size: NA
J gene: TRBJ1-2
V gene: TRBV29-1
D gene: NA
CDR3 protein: CSVLTGTDNRGYTF
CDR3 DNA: TGCAGCGTCTTAACTGGGACGGATAATAGAGGCTACACCTTC

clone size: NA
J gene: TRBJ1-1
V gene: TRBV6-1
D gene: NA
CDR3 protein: CASRLSPGVYTEAFF
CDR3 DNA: TGTGCCAGCAGGTTAAGCCCTGGGGTCTACACTGAAGCTTTCTTT

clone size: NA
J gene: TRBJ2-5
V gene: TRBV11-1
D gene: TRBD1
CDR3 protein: CASSKDRGRETQYF
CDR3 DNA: TGTGCCAGCAGTAAGGACAGGGGAAGGGAGACCCAGTACTTC

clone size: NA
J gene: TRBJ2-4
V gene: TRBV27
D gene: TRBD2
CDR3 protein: CASSWLSSGGIKNIQYF
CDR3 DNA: TGTGCCAGCAGCTGGCTTTCTAGCGGGGGAATCAAAAACATTCAGTACTTC

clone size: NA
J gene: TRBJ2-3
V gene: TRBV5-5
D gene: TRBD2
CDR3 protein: CASSWDYSTDTQYF
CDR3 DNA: TGTGCCAGCAGTTGGGACTATAGCACAGATACGCAGTATTTT

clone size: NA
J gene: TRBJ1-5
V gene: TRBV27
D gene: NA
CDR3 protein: CASSSSGGGGQPQHF
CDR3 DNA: NA

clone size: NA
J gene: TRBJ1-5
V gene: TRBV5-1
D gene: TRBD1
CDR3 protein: CASSAGTADQPQHF
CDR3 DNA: TGCGCCAGCAGCGCGGGGACAGCCGATCAGCCCCAGCATTTT

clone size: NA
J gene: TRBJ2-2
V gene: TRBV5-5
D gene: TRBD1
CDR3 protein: CASSFDSTGDTGELFF
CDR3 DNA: TGTGCCAGCAGCTTTGACTCAACAGGGGACACCGGGGAGCTGTTTTTT

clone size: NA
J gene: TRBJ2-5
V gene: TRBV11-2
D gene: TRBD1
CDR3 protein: CASSPGQQETQYF
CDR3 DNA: TGTGCCAGCAGCCCGGGACAGCAAGAGACCCAGTACTTC

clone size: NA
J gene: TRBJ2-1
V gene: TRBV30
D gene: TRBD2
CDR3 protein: CGSGGYNEQFF
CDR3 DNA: TGTGGTAGCGGGGGCTACAATGAGCAGTTCTTC

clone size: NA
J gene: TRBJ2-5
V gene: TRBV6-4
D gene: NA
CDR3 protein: CASSPAYGSETQYF
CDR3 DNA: TGTGCCAGCAGCCCAGCCTACGGTTCAGAGACCCAGTACTTC

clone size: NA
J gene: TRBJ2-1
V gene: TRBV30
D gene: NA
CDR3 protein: CAWSVPASEQFF
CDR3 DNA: TGTGCCTGGAGTGTACCGGCTAGCGAGCAGTTCTTC

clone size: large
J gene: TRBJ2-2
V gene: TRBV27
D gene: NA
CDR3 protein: CASSGRTGELFF
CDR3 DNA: TGTGCCAGCAGTGGAAGAACCGGGGAGCTGTTTTTT

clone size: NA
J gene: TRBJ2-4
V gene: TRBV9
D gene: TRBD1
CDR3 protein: CASSVAGQGNIQYF
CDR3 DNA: TGTGCCAGCAGCGTAGCAGGACAGGGAAACATTCAGTACTTC

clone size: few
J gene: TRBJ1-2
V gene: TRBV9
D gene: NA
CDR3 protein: CASSVSSRLNYGYTF
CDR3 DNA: TGTGCCAGCAGCGTTTCCTCCCGATTGAACTATGGCTACACCTTC

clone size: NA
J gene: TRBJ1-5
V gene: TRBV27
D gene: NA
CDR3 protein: CASSLEWRPSGSNQPQHF
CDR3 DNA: TGTGCCAGCAGTTTAGAGTGGAGGCCCTCAGGGAGCAATCAGCCCCAGCATTTT

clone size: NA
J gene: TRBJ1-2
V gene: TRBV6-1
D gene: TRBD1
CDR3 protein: CASSDRDRGRLGYGYTF
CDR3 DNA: TGTGCCAGCAGTGACCGGGACAGGGGGCGCTTGGGCTATGGCTACACCTTC

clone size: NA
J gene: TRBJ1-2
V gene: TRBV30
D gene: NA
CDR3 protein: CAWRTRANVGYTF
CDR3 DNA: TGTGCCTGGAGGACGCGGGCGAATGTAGGCTACACCTTC

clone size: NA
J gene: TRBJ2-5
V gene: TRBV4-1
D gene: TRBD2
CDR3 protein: CASSRLAVQETQYF
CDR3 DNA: TGCGCCAGCAGCCGACTAGCGGTACAAGAGACCCAGTACTTC

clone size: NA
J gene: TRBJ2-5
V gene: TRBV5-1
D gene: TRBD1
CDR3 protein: CASTLNRDRGPETQYF
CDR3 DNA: TGCGCCAGCACCTTGAACCGAGACAGGGGGCCTGAGACCCAGTACTTC

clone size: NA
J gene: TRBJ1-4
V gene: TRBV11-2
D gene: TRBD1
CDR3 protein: CASSFQGATNEKLFF
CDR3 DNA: TGTGCCAGCAGCTTTCAGGGGGCAACTAATGAAAAACTGTTTTTT

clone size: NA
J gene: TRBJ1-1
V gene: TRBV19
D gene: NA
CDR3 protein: CASSIDPPSEAFF
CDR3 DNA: TGTGCCAGTAGTATAGATCCCCCCTCTGAAGCTTTCTTT

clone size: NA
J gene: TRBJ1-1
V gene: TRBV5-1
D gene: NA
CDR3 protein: CASSTGTGAAEAFF
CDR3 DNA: TGCGCCAGCAGCACCGGGACGGGAGCCGCCGAAGCTTTCTTT

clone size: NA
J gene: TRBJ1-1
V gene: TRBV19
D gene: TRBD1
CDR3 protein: CASSDREAEAFF
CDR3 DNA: TGTGCCAGCTCCGACAGGGAGGCTGAAGCTTTCTTT

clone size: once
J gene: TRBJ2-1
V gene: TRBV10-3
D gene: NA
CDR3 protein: CAISEPQRGTGNEQFF
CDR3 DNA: TGTGCCATCAGTGAGCCGCAGAGGGGAACCGGCAATGAGCAGTTCTTC

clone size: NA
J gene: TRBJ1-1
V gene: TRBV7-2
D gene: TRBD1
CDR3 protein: CASSLVRWGTENTEAFF
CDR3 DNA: TGTGCCAGCAGCTTAGTGCGGTGGGGGACAGAGAACACTGAAGCTTTCTTT

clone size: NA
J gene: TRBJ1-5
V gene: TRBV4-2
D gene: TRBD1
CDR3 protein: CASSQGRQGDRQPQHF
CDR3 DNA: TGTGCCAGCAGCCAAGGGCGACAGGGCGATCGGCAGCCCCAGCATTTT

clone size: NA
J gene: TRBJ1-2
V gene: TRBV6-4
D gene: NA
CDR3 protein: CASSGEGWDGYTF
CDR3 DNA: TGTGCCAGCAGTGGTGAGGGGTGGGATGGCTACACCTTC

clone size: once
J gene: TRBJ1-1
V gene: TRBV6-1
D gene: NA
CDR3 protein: CATTGLNTEAFF
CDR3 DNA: TGTGCCACCACAGGGCTGAACACTGAAGCTTTCTTT

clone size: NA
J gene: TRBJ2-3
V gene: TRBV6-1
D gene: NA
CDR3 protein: CASSEVGGLPTDTQYF
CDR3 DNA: TGTGCCAGCAGTGAAGTGGGGGGTCTTCCCACAGATACGCAGTATTTT

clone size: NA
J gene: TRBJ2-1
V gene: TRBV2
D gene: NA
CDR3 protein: CASGLIQGNEQFF
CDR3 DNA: TGTGCCAGCGGCCTAATTCAGGGGAACGAGCAGTTCTTC

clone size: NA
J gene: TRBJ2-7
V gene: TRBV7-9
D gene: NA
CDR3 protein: CASSLGSGAKTYEQYF
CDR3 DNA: TGTGCCAGCAGCTTGGGCTCAGGGGCGAAGACCTACGAGCAGTACTTC

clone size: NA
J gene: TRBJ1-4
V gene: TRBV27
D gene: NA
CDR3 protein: CASSTVGSTNEKLFF
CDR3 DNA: TGTGCCAGCAGTACGGTTGGGTCAACTAATGAAAAACTGTTTTTT

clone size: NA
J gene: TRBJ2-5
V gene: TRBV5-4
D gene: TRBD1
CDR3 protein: CASSYRGQETQYF
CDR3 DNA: TGTGCCAGCAGCTACAGGGGGCAAGAGACCCAGTACTTC

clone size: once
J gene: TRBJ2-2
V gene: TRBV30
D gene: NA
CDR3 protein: CASPRPSTGELFF
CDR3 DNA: TGTGCCTCCCCCAGGCCGAGCACCGGGGAGCTGTTTTTT

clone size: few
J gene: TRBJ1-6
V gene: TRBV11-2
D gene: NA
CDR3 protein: CASSLRGTTYNSPLHF
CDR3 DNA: TGTGCCAGCAGCTTACGGGGTACCACCTATAATTCACCCCTCCACTTT

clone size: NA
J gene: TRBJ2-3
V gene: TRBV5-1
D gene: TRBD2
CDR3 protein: CASSFASGRRTDTQYF
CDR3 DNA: TGCGCCAGCAGCTTTGCTAGCGGGAGACGCACAGATACGCAGTATTTT

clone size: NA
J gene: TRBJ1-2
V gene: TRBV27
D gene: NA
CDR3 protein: CASSLAWSKGYTF
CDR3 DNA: TGTGCCAGCAGTTTAGCCTGGTCCAAGGGCTACACCTTC

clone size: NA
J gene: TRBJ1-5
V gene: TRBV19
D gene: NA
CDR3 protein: CASSSTPDSVNQPQHF
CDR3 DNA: TGTGCCAGTAGTTCTACCCCGGACAGCGTCAATCAGCCCCAGCATTTT

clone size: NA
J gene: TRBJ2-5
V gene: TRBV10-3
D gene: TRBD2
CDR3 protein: CAISESGRVQETQYF
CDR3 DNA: TGTGCCATCAGTGAGTCTGGGAGGGTACAAGAGACCCAGTACTTC

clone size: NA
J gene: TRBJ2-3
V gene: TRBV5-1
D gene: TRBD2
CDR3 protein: CASSFLPTGAGTSGTDTQYF
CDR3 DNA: TGCGCCAGCAGCTTCCTCCCGACAGGGGCCGGGACTAGCGGCACAGATACGCAGTATTTT

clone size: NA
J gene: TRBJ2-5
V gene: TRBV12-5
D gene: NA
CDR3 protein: CASGPRTGQETQYF
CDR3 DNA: TGTGCTAGTGGTCCACGGACGGGACAAGAGACCCAGTACTTC

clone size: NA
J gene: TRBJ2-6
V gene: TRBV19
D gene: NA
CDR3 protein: CASIEFRSGANVLTF
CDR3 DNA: TGTGCCAGTATTGAGTTTCGGTCTGGGGCCAACGTCCTGACTTTC

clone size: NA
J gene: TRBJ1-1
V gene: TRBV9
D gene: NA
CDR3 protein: CASSLIMNTEAFF
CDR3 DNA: TGTGCCAGCAGCTTAATAATGAACACTGAAGCTTTCTTT

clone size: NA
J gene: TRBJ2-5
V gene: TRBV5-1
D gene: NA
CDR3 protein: CARRGGAQETQYF
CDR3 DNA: TGCGCCAGGCGAGGGGGGGCTCAAGAGACCCAGTACTTC

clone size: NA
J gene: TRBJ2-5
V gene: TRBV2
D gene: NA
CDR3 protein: CASSAAQETQYF
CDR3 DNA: TGTGCCAGCAGTGCTGCTCAAGAGACCCAGTACTTC

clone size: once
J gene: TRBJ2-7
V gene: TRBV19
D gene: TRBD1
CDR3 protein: CASSRQGLGYEQYF
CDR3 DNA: TGTGCCAGTTCCCGACAGGGGCTAGGCTACGAGCAGTACTTC

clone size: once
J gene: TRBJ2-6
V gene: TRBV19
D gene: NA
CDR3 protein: CASSETSSGANVLTF
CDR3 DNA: TGTGCCAGTAGCGAAACCTCCTCTGGGGCCAACGTCCTGACTTTC

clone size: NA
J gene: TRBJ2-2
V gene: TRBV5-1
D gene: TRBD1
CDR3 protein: CASSSKTGGATGELFF
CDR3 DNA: TGCGCCAGCAGCTCGAAGACAGGGGGCGCCACCGGGGAGCTGTTTTTT

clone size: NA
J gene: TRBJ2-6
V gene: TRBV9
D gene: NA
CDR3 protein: CAREPCPSTGANVLTF
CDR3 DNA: TGTGCCAGAGAGCCCTGTCCCTCCACTGGGGCCAACGTCCTGACTTTC

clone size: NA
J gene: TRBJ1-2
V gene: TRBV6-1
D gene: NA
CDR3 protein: CASSEGGYGYTF
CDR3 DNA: TGTGCCAGCAGTGAAGGGGGATATGGCTACACCTTC

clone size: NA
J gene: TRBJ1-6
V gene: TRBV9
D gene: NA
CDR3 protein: CASCQTGAVSPLHF
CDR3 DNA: TGTGCCAGCTGCCAGACAGGCGCGGTGTCACCCCTCCACTTT

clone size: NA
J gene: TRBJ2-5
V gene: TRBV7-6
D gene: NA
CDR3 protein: CASSLPSGETQYF
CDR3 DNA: TGTGCCAGCAGCTTACCGTCCGGGGAGACCCAGTACTTC